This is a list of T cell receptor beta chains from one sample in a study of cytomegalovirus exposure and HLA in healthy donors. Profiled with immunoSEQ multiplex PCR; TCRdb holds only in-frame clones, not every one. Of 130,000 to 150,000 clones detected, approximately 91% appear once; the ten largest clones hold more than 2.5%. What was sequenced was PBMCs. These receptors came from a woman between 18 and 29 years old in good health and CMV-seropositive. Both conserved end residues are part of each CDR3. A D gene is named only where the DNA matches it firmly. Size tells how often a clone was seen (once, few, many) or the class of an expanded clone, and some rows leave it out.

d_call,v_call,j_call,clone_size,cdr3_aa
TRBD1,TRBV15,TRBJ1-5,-,CATSGDRGNQPQHF
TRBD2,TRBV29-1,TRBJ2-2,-,CSVGAGYTGELFF
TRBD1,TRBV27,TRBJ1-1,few,CASSSPGQGAHPEAFF
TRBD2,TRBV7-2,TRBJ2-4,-,CASSLVGAGVQNIQYF
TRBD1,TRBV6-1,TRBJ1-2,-,CASRPGQGYGYTF
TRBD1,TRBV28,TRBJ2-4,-,CASRTQGAGNIQYF
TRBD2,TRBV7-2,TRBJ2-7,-,CASSGTSGYEQYF
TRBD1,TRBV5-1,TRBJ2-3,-,CASSPTGGADTQYF
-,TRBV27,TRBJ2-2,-,CASSLRSGGGSTGELFF
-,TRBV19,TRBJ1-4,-,CASSDAARGEKLFF
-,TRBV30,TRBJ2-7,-,CAWAVGGPGYEQYF
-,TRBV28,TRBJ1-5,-,CASRNTGRSNQPQHF
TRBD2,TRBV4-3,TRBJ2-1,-,CASSHGPGLAGVGNEQFF
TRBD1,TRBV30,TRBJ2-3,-,CAWGQGARITDTQYF
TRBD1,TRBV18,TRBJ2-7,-,CASSPNRGPYEQYF
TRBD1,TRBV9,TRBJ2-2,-,CASSGEDRGRTGELFF